Presented here are 26 T cell receptor beta chains from one specimen sequenced in a study of blood T cell repertoires in COVID-19. The data were produced by immunoSEQ multiplex PCR, yet TCRdb's version contains in-frame clones alone and is incomplete. The sample includes roughly 100,000 clones, approximately 90% seen only once; the top ten take about a third. The sequenced sample consisted of peripheral blood. The source is a woman aged 80 or over with acute or convalescent COVID-19.

This chain connects TRBV28 to TRBJ2-3, with D perhaps matching TRBD2 (6 bases). Per germline, CDR1 MDHEN and CDR2 SYDVKM. The CDR3 is 14 amino acids. V lost 3 bases to trimming and J lost 9 bases, with 16 bases between them. CDR3 DNA sequence: TGTGCCAGCAGTTTCGGCAGACTAGTCGACACGCAGTATTTT. It encodes CASSFGRLVDTQYF.

This rearrangement joins TRBV19 to TRBJ1-1; 10 bases map to TRBD1. Germline-derived CDR1 and CDR2 are LNHDA and SQIVND (reference sequence). CDR3 size: 16 residues. V lost 6 bases and J lost 7; bases outside the gene matches: 14. The CDR3 DNA reads as TGTGCCAGTAGGCCAAGGGACAGGGGTAATCGGGGTGAAGCTTTCTTT. Its translation: CASRPRDRGNRGEAFF. Drawing the rest from reference TRBV19 and TRBJ1-1, the complete variable domain is DGGITQSPKYLFRKEGQNVTLSCEQNLNHDAMYWYRQDPGQGLRLIYYSQIVNDFQKGDIAEGYSVSREKKESFPLTVTSAQKNPTAFYLCASRPRDRGNRGEAFFGQGTRLTVV.

This sequence joins TRBV4-1 and TRBJ1-4; D gene uncertain. Trimming removed 0 bases from V and 12 bases from J, with 23 bases in between. The CDR3 runs 17 residues. CDR1 is MGHRA, CDR2 YSYEKL, per germline. CDR3 region: CASSQDSETRRMLQLFF. The CDR3 region has the DNA TGCGCCAGCAGCCAAGATAGCGAGACAAGGCGCATGTTGCAACTGTTTTTT.

The rearrangement joins TRBV11-3 to TRBJ2-1; 8 bases map to TRBD1. V was clipped by 1 base and J by 11 bases; unmatched bases: 4. Looked up from germline, CDR1 is SGHNT and CDR2 is YENEEA. The CDR3 length is 13 residues. The CDR3 region has the DNA TGTGCCAGCAGCTTAGGGACAGGGCCCCAGCAGTTCTTC. Its protein is CASSLGTGPQQFF.

The V and J genes are TRBV25-1 and TRBJ1-6; 7 bases are a match to TRBD1. J gave up 7 bases and V 1 base, and 4 bases lay outside the gene matches. The CDR3 runs to 15 residues. In germline, CDR1 is MGHDK, CDR2 SYGVNS. The CDR3: CASSESGQENSPLHF. CDR3 DNA sequence: TGTGCCAGCAGTGAATCAGGACAGGAAAATTCACCCCTCCACTTT.

The chain combines TRBV6-2 or TRBV6-3 with TRBJ2-2, with D maybe TRBD2 (7 bases). Germline lookup yields CDR1 MNHEY and CDR2 SVGEGT. The CDR3 is made up of 15 amino acids. Trimming shortened V by 2 bases and J by 3 bases, and 10 bases separated the two germline ends. CDR3 amino acids: CASSYRGGHTGELFF. CDR3 in DNA: TGTGCCAGCAGTTACAGGGGGGGCCACACCGGGGAGCTGTTTTTT.

This clone was recorded once. The chain combines TRBV19 with TRBJ1-3; 8 bases map to TRBD1. CDR1 is LNHDA, CDR2 SQIVND, per germline (reference sequence). With V trimmed by 4 bases and J by 2 bases, 10 bases remained unmatched. The CDR3 runs to 17 residues. The CDR3 DNA follows: TGTGCCAGTAGTAGATCCGGGACAGGAACCACTGGAAACACCATATATTTT. Its translation is CASSRSGTGTTGNTIYF.

This sequence joins TRBV19 and TRBJ1-1, with D perhaps TRBD1 (5 bases). The CDR3 spans 13 residues. From germline, CDR1 is LNHDA and CDR2 SQIVND (reference sequence). With 4 bases removed from V and 1 base from J, the gap between germline ends came to 7 bases. In DNA form, the CDR3 reads TGTGCCAGTAGTAAAACAGGGAACACTGAAGCTTTCTTT. Its protein product is CASSKTGNTEAFF.

This chain connects TRBV4-1 to TRBJ2-7; 7 bases fit TRBD1. Germline loops: CDR1 MGHRA, CDR2 YSYEKL. The CDR3 is 15 residues long. V gave up 4 bases and J gave up 2 bases; unmatched junction bases: 8. DNA for the CDR3: TGCGCCAGCAGCCGCGACCACAGGGGTACCTACGAGCAGTACTTC. Encoded protein: CASSRDHRGTYEQYF.

The chain couples TRBV24-1 to TRBJ2-1; perhaps TRBD1 as D (6 bases). The germline CDR1 and CDR2 sequences are KGHDR and SFDVKD. V lost 3 bases, J lost 2 bases, and 19 bases lay in between. This CDR3 is built from 18 residues. The CDR3 here is CATSDVSPLGTTYNEQFF. CDR3 bases: TGTGCCACCAGTGATGTTTCCCCCCTCGGGACAACCTACAATGAGCAGTTCTTC.

V usage is TRBV2 and J usage is TRBJ2-7; D possibly corresponds to TRBD1 (5 bases). The CDR3 is 15 residues long. V was cut by 7 bases and J by 2 bases, with 18 bases left in between. The germline V gene has CDR1 SNHLY and CDR2 FYNNEI. The CDR3 sequence is CASKESQVMTYEQYF. CDR3 bases: TGTGCCAGCAAGGAGTCACAGGTTATGACCTACGAGCAGTACTTC.

J is TRBJ2-7 and V is TRBV9, with 9 bases that match TRBD1. This CDR3 is 17 amino acids long. Unmatched junction bases numbered 10, after V lost 0 bases and J lost 3 bases. Germline assignment: CDR1 SGDLS and CDR2 YYNGEE. The CDR3 is CASSVGAPGQGDYEQYF. The CDR3 DNA follows: TGTGCCAGCAGCGTAGGGGCCCCGGGACAGGGCGACTACGAGCAGTACTTC.

The chain links TRBV5-4 to TRBJ2-3; 10 bases line up with TRBD2. The ends lost 3 bases at V and 0 bases at J; junction bases unmatched: 4. Germline V lookup: CDR1 SGHNT, CDR2 YYREEE (reference sequence). The CDR3 length is 16 residues. For the CDR3, the DNA is TGTGCCAGCAGCTCAGGGACTAGCGCCAGCACAGATACGCAGTATTTT. Residues: CASSSGTSASTDTQYF.

V and J are TRBV19 and TRBJ2-7; 9 nucleotides line up with TRBD1. Germline CDR1 reads LNHDA; CDR2 reads SQIVND (reference sequence). The V and J ends lost 2 bases and 2 bases, in that order; junction bases with no gene match: 7. The CDR3 has 16 amino acids. CDR3 nucleotide sequence: TGTGCCAGTAGTATATCCTCGGGACAGGGCGCCTACGAGCAGTACTTC. Translating gives CASSISSGQGAYEQYF.

V gene TRBV10-2 combines with J gene TRBJ2-7, with a possible D match to TRBD2 (7 bases). The germline V and J ends were trimmed by 2 bases and 6 bases, with 14 bases remaining between them. CDR3 size: 14 residues. Per the germline V gene, CDR1 is WSHSY and CDR2 is SAAADI. Here the CDR3 reads CASSELGGALEQYF. DNA of the CDR3: TGCGCCAGCAGTGAGCTTGGGGGGGCTCTCGAGCAGTACTTC.

CDR3 region: CASSLARVGGHGYTF. The CDR3, as DNA: TGTGCCAGCAGCTTGGCCAGGGTGGGTGGGCATGGCTACACCTTC. The genes are TRBV5-4 and TRBJ1-2; TRBD1 is a possible D gene (5 bases). Germline CDR1 SGHNT, CDR2 YYREEE (reference sequence). This CDR3 is 15 amino acids long. V dropped 0 bases and J dropped 6 bases, with 15 bases sitting between them.

The chain links TRBV7-2 to TRBJ1-1; D remains unclear. CDR1 is SGHTA, CDR2 FQGNSA, per germline. This CDR3 has 13 amino acids. V lost 2 bases and J 1 base, leaving 5 bases between the germline ends. CDR3 sequence (DNA): TGTGCCAGCAGCTTAACAGAGAACACTGAAGCTTTCTTT. Protein product: CASSLTENTEAFF.

The CDR3, as DNA: TGTGCCATCGGCCCGGAGGGCAGAACCCAAGAGACCCAGTACTTC. Residues: CAIGPEGRTQETQYF. The chain uses TRBV10-3 and TRBJ2-5, with D perhaps matching TRBD2 (6 bases). V gave up 8 bases and J gave up 1 base, with 17 bases separating them. The CDR3 totals 15 residues. Germline V gene data show CDR1 as ENHRY and CDR2 as SYGVKD.

The V call is TRBV6-1, the J call TRBJ2-1; tentative D call: TRBD1 (6 bases). V was trimmed by 1 base and J by 3 bases, leaving 16 bases between them. The CDR3 length is 17 residues. Germline-derived CDR1 and CDR2 are MNHNS and SASEGT. For the CDR3, the DNA is TGTGCCAGCAGTGAAGACGGTCCGGGACAAATCTACAATGAGCAGTTCTTC. Protein sequence: CASSEDGPGQIYNEQFF.

The chain is built from TRBV28 and TRBJ2-3; 7 bases are a match to TRBD1. Unmatched junction bases numbered 5, after V lost 5 bases and J lost 3 bases. The germline gives CDR1 MDHEN, CDR2 SYDVKM. This CDR3 has 14 residues. CDR3 in DNA: TGTGCCAGCAGTCCCGCGGACAGGACAGATACGCAGTATTTT. Translating it yields CASSPADRTDTQYF.

The J gene is TRBJ2-7, the V gene TRBV3-1 (or the pseudogene TRBV3-2), with D unresolved. The CDR3 contains 13 residues. Per the germline V gene, CDR1 is LGHDT and CDR2 is YNNKEL (reference sequence). The V end lost 4 bases, the J end lost 2 bases, and 9 bases lay between the germline ends. Here the CDR3 reads CASSPAGAYEQYF. The DNA of the CDR3 is TGTGCCAGCAGCCCGGCCGGAGCCTACGAGCAGTACTTC.

The V gene is TRBV19, the J gene TRBJ2-3; 12 bases are shared with TRBD1. The CDR3 loop spans 16 amino acids. The germline gives CDR1 LNHDA, CDR2 SQIVND (reference sequence). J was trimmed by 6 bases and V by 1 base; bases with no gene match: 5. CDR3 in amino acids: CASSIGGQGAKDTQYF. The CDR3 nucleotides are TGTGCCAGTAGTATAGGGGGACAGGGGGCAAAGGATACGCAGTATTTT.

V usage is TRBV9 and J usage is TRBJ2-5; 12 nucleotides line up with TRBD2. In germline, CDR1 is SGDLS, CDR2 YYNGEE. The CDR3 contains 16 residues. Unmatched junction bases numbered 2, after V lost 1 base and J lost 1 base. CDR3 nucleotides: TGTGCCAGCAGCGTATCGACTAGCGGGGGCCAAGAGACCCAGTACTTC. Translated: CASSVSTSGGQETQYF.

In its sample, this clone was seen once. One junction end does not reproduce the germline sequence, and a read error may be involved. The chain is built from TRBV9 and TRBJ2-2; TRBD1 is a possible D gene (9 bases). Germline-derived CDR1 and CDR2 are SGDLS and YYNGEE. The CDR3 length is 17 residues. The CDR3 loop is CARSVGGGQGPTGELFF. The CDR3 nucleotides read TGCGCCCGCAGCGTCGGGGGGGGACAGGGACCAACCGGGGAGCTGTTTTTT.

The chain is built from TRBV6-5 and TRBJ2-1; 10 positions agree with TRBD2. The ends lost 0 bases at V and 10 bases at J; junction bases unmatched: 9. From germline, CDR1 is MNHEY and CDR2 SVGAGI. This CDR3 has 16 residues. CDR3 sequence (DNA): TGTGCCAGCAGTTACTCAGCGGGGGGGGCCCTCAGGGAGCAGTTCTTC. Translation: CASSYSAGGALREQFF.

This clone was seen a few times. The junction does not match germline at one end; this may be a read error. This rearrangement joins TRBV11-2 to TRBJ2-1; 7 positions match TRBD2. The CDR3 sequence is 13 residues long. Germline lookup yields CDR1 SGHAT and CDR2 FQNNGV. CDR3 sequence: CASSPSTGTNLVF. CDR3 DNA: TGTGCCAGCAGCCCGTCAACCGGGACTAACCTTGTCTTC.